The entry below describes one TCR beta chain. The germline V gene encodes CDR1 LGHNT and CDR2 FRNRAP. Trimming removed 0 bases at V and 0 bases at J, with 9 bases between. The CDR3 has 16 amino acids. This sample is part of a study of blood T cell repertoires in COVID-19. Method: immunoSEQ multiplex PCR; TCRdb's copy keeps in-frame clones and lacks some. The sample records 230,000 or so clones, about four fifths being singletons. This sequence joins TRBV12-5 and TRBJ2-1, with D possibly matching TRBD2 (5 bases). Sequencing used PBMCs or T cells enriched from blood (not recorded which). The source of this sequence is a man aged 50 to 59 who had recovered from COVID-19. CDR3 nucleotides: TGTGCTAGTGGTTTGGTACAAGCGGTCTCCTACAATGAGCAGTTCTTC. Translating gives CASGLVQAVSYNEQFF.